This T cell receptor beta chain was identified in a study of T-cell reconstitution after alpha-beta-depleted transplantation in children listed by TCRdb under 2016. Context from the whole study: The study quantitatively tracked T-cell immune reconstitution after TCRalphabeta/CD19-depleted allogeneic hematopoietic cell transplantation in children using TCR repertoire profiling. General study outcomes and caveats: In some patients, high TCRbeta diversity at day 60 was attributed to recipient T cells and intrathymic progenitors that had survived conditioning. Apparently early alphabetaT-cell count recovery about two months after transplant reportedly relied on only several hundred rapidly expanded clones derived from non-depleted graft cells. The frequencies of hyperexpanded clones fell over the following months, and after one year, T-cell counts and TCRbeta diversity were mostly attributed to newly produced T cells.

This clonotype was found many times. This receptor's antigen is unknown. No much larger clone exists at a distance of one base, and base qualities are not known. The library was generated by PCR. These reads were obtained on an Illumina HiSeq 2500. Molecular barcoding was employed in the preparation of TCR libraries, with unique molecular identifiers being used to normalize TCRbeta repertoire quantification. Using fastp trimming at Q25 and MiXCR clonotype assembly, TCRdb reanalyzed the public sequencing data and kept in-frame beta chains. Rows matching on CDR3 protein sequence are summarized as one entry with the most common DNA and genes. In all, the sample holds over 200,000 distinct CDR3 sequences, and approximately 10% of those were seen once. Jointly, the top ten make up over 25% of the sample. Taken with the paper, the label for treatment or condition translates to: allogeneic hematopoietic cell transplantation with graft depleted of TCRalphabeta T cells and CD19 B cells. The children who served as transplant recipients had been given grafts of TCRalphabeta/CD19-depleted allogeneic hematopoietic cells.

The germline V gene gives CDR1 as MNHEY and CDR2 as SVGEGT. V is reduced by 5 bases and J by 3 bases, leaving a spacing of 8 bases between them. Inclusive of the bounding cysteine and phenylalanine, the CDR3 is 12 residues long. Only CDR3 DNA is held: 36 bases, read in frame from base 1. The receptor was isolated from a child younger than two with acute myeloid leukemia, due to receive a stem cell transplant. The receptor chain draws on TRBV6-2 or TRBV6-3 and TRBJ2-7; the D gene cannot be named for sure. The specimen was PBMCs, collected before TCRalphabeta/CD19-depleted stem cell transplant. Read as DNA, the sequence is TGTGCCAGCAGTGCCGCACACTACGAGCAGTACTTC. This sequence encodes CASSAAHYEQYF.